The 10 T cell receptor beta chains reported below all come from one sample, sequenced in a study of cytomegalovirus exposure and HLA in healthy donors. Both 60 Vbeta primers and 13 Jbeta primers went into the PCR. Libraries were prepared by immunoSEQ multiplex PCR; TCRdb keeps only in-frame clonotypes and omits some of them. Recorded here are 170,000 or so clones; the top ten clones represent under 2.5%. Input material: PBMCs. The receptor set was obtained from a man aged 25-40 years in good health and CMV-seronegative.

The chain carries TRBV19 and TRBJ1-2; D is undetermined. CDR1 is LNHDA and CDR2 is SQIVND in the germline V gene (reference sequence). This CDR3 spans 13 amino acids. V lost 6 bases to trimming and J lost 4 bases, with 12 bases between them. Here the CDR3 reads CASRSAPGYGYTF. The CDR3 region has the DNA TGTGCCAGTAGATCGGCTCCGGGCTATGGCTACACCTTC.

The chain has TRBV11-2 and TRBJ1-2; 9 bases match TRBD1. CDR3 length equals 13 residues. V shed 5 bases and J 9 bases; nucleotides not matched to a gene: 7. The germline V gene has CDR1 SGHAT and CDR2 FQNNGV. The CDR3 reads CASSPGTGLSYTF. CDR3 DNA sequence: TGTGCCAGCAGCCCCGGGACAGGGTTAAGCTACACCTTC.

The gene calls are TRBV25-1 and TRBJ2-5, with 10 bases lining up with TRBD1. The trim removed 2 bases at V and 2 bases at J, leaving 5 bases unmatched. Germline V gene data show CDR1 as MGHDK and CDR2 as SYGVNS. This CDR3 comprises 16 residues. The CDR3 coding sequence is TGTGCCAGCAGTGAAGGGACAGGGGACCCTCAAGAGACCCAGTACTTC. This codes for CASSEGTGDPQETQYF.

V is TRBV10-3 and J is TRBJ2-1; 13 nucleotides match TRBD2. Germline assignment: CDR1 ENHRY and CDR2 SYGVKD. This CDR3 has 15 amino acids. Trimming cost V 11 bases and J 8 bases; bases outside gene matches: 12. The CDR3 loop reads CAVLAGGPGDDEQFF. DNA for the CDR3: TGTGCCGTACTAGCGGGAGGGCCAGGTGACGATGAGCAGTTCTTC.

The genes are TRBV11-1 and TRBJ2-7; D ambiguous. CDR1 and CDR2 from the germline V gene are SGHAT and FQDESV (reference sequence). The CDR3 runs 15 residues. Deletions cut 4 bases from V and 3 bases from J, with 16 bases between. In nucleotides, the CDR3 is TGTGCCAGCAGCTCGGCTGTCGCGAGGTTCTACGAGCAGTACTTC. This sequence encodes CASSSAVARFYEQYF.

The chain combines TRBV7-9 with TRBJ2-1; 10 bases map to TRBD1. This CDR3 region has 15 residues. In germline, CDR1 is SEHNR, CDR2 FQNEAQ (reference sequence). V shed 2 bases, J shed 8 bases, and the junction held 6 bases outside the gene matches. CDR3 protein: CASSLRQGAGDEQFF. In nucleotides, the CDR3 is TGTGCCAGCAGCTTACGACAGGGGGCCGGCGATGAGCAGTTCTTC.

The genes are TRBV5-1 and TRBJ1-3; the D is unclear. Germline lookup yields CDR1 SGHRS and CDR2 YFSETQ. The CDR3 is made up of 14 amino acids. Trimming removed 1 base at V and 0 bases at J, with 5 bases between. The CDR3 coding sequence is TGCGCCAGCAGCTTGCCGGGCTCTGGAAACACCATATATTTT. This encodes CASSLPGSGNTIYF.

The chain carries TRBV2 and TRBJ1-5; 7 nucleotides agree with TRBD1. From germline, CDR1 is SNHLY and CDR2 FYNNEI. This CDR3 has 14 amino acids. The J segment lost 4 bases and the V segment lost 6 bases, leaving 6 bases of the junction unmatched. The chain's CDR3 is CASSEGDSNQPQHF. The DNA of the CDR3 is TGTGCCAGCAGCGAGGGGGACAGTAATCAGCCCCAGCATTTT.

CDR3 residues: CASANGKVYNEQFF. As DNA, the CDR3 is TGTGCCAGCGCGAACGGGAAAGTCTACAATGAGCAGTTCTTC. The chain combines TRBV21-1 with TRBJ2-1; the table assigns TRBD2, which was not confirmed against the DNA. TRBV21-1 is deemed a pseudogene. The CDR3 length is 14 residues.

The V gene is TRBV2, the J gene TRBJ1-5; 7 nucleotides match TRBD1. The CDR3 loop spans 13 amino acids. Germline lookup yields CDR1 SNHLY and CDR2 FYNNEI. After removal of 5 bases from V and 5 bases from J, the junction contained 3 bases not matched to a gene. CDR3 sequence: CASSLTGYQPQHF. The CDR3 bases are TGTGCCAGCAGTTTGACAGGGTATCAGCCCCAGCATTTT. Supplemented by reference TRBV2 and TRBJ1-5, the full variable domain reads EPEVTQTPSHQVTQMGQEVILRCVPISNHLYFYWYRQILGQKVEFLVSFYNNEISEKSEIFDDQFSVERPDGSNFTLKIRSTKLEDSAMYFCASSLTGYQPQHFGDGTRLSIL.